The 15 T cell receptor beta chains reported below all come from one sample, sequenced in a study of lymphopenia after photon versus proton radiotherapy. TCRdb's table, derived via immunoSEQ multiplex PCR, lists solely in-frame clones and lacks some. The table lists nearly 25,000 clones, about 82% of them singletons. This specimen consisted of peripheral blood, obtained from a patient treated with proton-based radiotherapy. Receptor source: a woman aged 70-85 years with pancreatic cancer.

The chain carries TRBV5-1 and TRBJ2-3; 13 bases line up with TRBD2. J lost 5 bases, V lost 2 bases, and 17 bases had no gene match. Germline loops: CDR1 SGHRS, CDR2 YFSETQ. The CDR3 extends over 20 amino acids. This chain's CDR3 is CASSLKLAGGPLNSRDTQYF. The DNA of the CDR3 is TGCGCCAGCAGCTTAAAACTAGCGGGAGGGCCCTTAAATTCGAGAGATACGCAGTATTTT. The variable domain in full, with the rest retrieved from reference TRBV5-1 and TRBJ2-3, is KAGVTQTPRYLIKTRGQQVTLSCSPISGHRSVSWYQQTPGQGLQFLFEYFSETQRNKGNFPGRFSGRQFSNSRSEMNVSTLELGDSALYLCASSLKLAGGPLNSRDTQYFGPGTRLTVL.

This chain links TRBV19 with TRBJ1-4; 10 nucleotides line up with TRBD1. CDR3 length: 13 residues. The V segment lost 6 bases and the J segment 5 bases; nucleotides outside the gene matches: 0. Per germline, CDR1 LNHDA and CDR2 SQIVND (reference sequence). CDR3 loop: CASRGQGNEKLFF. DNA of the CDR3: TGTGCCAGTAGGGGACAGGGGAATGAAAAACTGTTTTTT.

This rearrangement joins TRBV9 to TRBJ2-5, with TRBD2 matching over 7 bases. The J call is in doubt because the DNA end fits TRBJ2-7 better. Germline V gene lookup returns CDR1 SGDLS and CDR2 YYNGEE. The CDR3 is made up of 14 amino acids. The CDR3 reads CASSAKGLEDEQYF. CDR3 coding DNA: TGTGCCAGCAGCGCCAAAGGACTAGAAGACGAGCAGTACTTC.

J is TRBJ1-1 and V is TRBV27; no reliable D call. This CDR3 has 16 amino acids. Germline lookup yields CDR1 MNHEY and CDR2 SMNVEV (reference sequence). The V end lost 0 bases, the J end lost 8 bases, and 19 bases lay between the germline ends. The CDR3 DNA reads TGTGCCAGCAGTTTATCGTCGGTGTCAGGTAACTCCGAAGCTTTCTTT. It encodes CASSLSSVSGNSEAFF.

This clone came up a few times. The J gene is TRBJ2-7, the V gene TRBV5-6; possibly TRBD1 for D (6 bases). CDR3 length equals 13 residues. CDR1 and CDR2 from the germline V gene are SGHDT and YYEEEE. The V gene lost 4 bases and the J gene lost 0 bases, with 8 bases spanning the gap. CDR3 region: CASSVGGSYEQYF. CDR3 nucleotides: TGTGCCAGCAGCGTAGGGGGCTCCTACGAGCAGTACTTC.

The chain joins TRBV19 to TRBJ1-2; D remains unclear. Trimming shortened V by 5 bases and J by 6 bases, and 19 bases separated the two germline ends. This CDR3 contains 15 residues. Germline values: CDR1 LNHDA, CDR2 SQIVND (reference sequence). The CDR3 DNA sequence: TGTGCCAGTAGTTTATCTCGTCCCGGCCGGGATGGCTACACCTTC. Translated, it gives CASSLSRPGRDGYTF.

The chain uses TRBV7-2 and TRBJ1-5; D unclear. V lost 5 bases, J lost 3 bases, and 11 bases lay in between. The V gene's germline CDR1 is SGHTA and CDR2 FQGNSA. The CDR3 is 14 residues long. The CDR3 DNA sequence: TGTGCCAGCAGCCTTGAGGTCTCCAATCAGCCCCAGCATTTT. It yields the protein CASSLEVSNQPQHF.

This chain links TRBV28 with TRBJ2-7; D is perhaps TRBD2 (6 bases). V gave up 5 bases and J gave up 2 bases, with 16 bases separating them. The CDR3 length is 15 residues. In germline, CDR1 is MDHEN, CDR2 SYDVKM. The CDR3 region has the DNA TGTGCCAGCAGTACCCCTAGCGCTTTTGCCTACGAGCAGTACTTC. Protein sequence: CASSTPSAFAYEQYF.

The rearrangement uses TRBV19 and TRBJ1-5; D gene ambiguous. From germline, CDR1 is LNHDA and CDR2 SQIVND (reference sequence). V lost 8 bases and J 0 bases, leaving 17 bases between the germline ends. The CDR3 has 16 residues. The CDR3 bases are TGTGCCAGTGTTGGGTACTTCACCTCTAGCAATCAGCCCCAGCATTTT. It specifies CASVGYFTSSNQPQHF.

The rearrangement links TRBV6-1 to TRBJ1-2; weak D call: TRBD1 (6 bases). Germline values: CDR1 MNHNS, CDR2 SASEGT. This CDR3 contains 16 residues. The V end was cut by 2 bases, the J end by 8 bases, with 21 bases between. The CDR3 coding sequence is TGTGCCAGCAGTGAATCGGGGGGCGTTACTATGGCGGGCTACACCTTC. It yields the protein CASSESGGVTMAGYTF.

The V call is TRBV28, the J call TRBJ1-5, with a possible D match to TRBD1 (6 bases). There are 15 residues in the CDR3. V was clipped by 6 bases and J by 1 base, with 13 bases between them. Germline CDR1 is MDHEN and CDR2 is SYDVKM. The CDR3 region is CASSPLGGSNQPQHF. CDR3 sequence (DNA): TGTGCCAGCAGCCCCCTGGGGGGCAGCAATCAGCCCCAGCATTTT. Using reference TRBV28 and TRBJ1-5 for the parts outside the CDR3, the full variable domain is DVKVTQSSRYLVKRTGEKVFLECVQDMDHENMFWYRQDPGLGLRLIYFSYDVKMKEKGDIPEGYSVSREKKERFSLILESASTNQTSMYLCASSPLGGSNQPQHFGDGTRLSIL.

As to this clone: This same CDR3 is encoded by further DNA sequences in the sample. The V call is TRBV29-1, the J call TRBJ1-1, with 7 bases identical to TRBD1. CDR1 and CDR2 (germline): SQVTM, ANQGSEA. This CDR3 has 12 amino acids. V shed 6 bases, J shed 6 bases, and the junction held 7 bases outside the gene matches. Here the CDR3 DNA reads TGCAGCGTCTCGCAGGGGGACTCTGAAGCTTTCTTT. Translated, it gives CSVSQGDSEAFF.

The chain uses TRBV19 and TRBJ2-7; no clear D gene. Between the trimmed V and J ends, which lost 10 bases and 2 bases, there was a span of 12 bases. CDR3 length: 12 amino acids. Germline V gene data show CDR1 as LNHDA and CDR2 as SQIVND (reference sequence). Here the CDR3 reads CATRTQTYEQYF. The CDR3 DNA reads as TGTGCCACCAGAACGCAAACCTACGAGCAGTACTTC.

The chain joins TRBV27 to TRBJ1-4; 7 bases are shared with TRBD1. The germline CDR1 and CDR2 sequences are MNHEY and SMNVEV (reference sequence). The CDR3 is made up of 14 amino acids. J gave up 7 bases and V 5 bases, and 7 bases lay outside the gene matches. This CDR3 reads CASSRQGSGEKLFF. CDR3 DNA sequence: TGTGCCAGCAGTCGACAGGGTTCAGGTGAAAAACTGTTTTTT.

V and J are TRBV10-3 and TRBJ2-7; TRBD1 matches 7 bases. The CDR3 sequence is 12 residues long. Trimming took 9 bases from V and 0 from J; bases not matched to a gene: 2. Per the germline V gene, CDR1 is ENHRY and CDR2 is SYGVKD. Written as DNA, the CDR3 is TGTGCCATAGGGACAGCCTCCTACGAGCAGTACTTC. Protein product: CAIGTASYEQYF.